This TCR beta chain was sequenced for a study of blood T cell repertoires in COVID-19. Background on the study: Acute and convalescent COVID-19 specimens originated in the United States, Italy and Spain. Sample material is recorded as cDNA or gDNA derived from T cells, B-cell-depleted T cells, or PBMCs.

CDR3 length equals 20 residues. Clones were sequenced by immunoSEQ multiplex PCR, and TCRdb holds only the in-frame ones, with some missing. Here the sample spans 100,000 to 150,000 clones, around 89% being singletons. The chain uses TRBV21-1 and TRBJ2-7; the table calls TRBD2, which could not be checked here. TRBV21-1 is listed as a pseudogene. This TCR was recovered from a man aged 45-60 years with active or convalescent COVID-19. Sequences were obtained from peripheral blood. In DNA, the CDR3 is TGTGCCAGCAGCCCTCCGCCACTAGCGGGAGGGTCACCCGGCTCCTACGAGCAGTACTTC. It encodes CASSPPPLAGGSPGSYEQYF.